This entry lists 30 T cell receptor beta chains sequenced from one sample in a study of T-cell memory formation after mild COVID-19. TCRdb reanalysed the 5' RACE reads using MiXCR and keeps one entry per CDR3 protein. The sample gives around 220,000 distinct CDR3 sequences, about 16% of which show up once; 3% to 4.5% is in the top ten. The material sequenced was PBMCs or a T cell subset sorted from them (not recorded which). The receptors stem from a man aged 18 to 29 who had mild COVID-19 (a few samples of this study predate the infection). Cell type and time point are not known.

Only a few counts were recorded for this clonotype. The chain links TRBV6-5 to TRBJ1-1, with 7 bases fitting TRBD1. Germline V gene sequence: CDR1 MNHEY, CDR2 SVGAGI. The CDR3 runs to 15 residues. J lost 0 bases, V lost 5 bases, and 6 bases had no gene match. CDR3 in DNA: TGTGCCAGCAGTAACCCCGGGACAGTGAACACTGAAGCTTTCTTT. Translation gives CASSNPGTVNTEAFF.

This clonotype occurred a few times. This chain links TRBV2 with TRBJ2-7, with 7 nucleotides matching TRBD2. The trim removed 6 bases at V and 3 bases at J, leaving 5 bases unmatched. The V gene's germline CDR1 is SNHLY and CDR2 FYNNEI. The CDR3 has 13 residues. The CDR3 here is CASRAGGFYEQYF. CDR3 bases: TGTGCCAGCAGGGCCGGGGGGTTCTACGAGCAGTACTTC.

The rearrangement joins TRBV7-2 to TRBJ2-5; possibly TRBD2 for D (5 bases). The V end was cut by 1 base, the J end by 5 bases, with 11 bases between. The CDR3 loop spans 14 amino acids. In germline, CDR1 is SGHTA, CDR2 FQGNSA. The CDR3: CASSLVAGGETQYF. CDR3 DNA sequence: TGTGCCAGCAGCTTAGTTGCAGGCGGGGAGACCCAGTACTTC.

This clonotype was picked up a small number of times. The chain couples TRBV6-5 to TRBJ2-4; perhaps TRBD1 as D (7 bases). There are 15 residues in the CDR3. V was pared by 2 bases and J by 3 bases, with 11 bases between. Germline CDR1 and CDR2: MNHEY and SVGAGI. The CDR3 nucleotides are TGTGCCAGCAGTTACGGGCAGGGGGGCAAAAACATTCAGTACTTC. This gives the protein CASSYGQGGKNIQYF.

This chain links TRBV6-6 with TRBJ2-4; D perhaps matches TRBD2 (5 bases). V lost 7 bases to trimming and J lost 5 bases, with 6 bases between them. The V gene's germline CDR1 is MNHNY and CDR2 SVGAGI (reference sequence). This CDR3 comprises 11 residues. The CDR3 loop reads CASTGENIQYF. CDR3 sequence (DNA): TGTGCCAGCACCGGGGAAAACATTCAGTACTTC.

This clonotype was counted a few times. This chain links TRBV10-3 with TRBJ2-1; D not certain. This CDR3 is built from 11 residues. Deletions cut 6 bases from V and 9 bases from J, with 9 bases between. In germline, CDR1 is ENHRY, CDR2 SYGVKD. CDR3 nucleotides: TGTGCCATCAGCTCAGGTACTGAGCAGTTCTTC. Amino acids: CAISSGTEQFF.

This rearrangement joins TRBV6-6 to TRBJ2-3; D not certain. CDR1 and CDR2 (germline): MNHNY, SVGAGI (reference sequence). This CDR3 has 13 amino acids. The V end lost 3 bases, the J end lost 3 bases, and 7 bases lay between the germline ends. The CDR3 is CASSYHTTDTQYF. CDR3 in DNA: TGTGCCAGCAGTTATCACACTACAGATACGCAGTATTTT.

This clonotype was seen only a few times. The rearrangement links TRBV5-1 to TRBJ2-1, with D uncertain. The CDR3 extends over 11 amino acids. Trimming took off 4 bases at V and 5 bases at J, with 4 bases between the two ends. CDR1 is SGHRS and CDR2 is YFSETQ in the germline V gene. The CDR3 coding sequence is TGCGCCAGCAGCCGAGACAATGAGCAGTTCTTC. As protein: CASSRDNEQFF.

This chain uses TRBV7-2 with TRBJ1-2; D remains ambiguous. CDR1 is SGHTA and CDR2 is FQGNSA in the germline V gene. This CDR3 has 15 amino acids. V shed 2 bases and J shed 2 bases, with 12 bases lying between them. The CDR3 nucleotides are TGTGCCAGCAGCTTAACGCGGGGAGCCAACTATGGCTACACCTTC. It yields the protein CASSLTRGANYGYTF.

The gene calls are TRBV7-2 and TRBJ2-3; perhaps D is TRBD1 or TRBD2 (5 bases each). CDR3 length equals 13 residues. Germline CDR1 SGHTA, CDR2 FQGNSA. With 7 bases removed from V and 7 bases from J, the gap between germline ends came to 15 bases. The CDR3, as DNA: TGTGCCAGCACCAGGGAGATTGTCCATACGCAGTATTTT. Its translation: CASTREIVHTQYF.

This rearrangement joins TRBV12-3 or TRBV12-4 to TRBJ1-4; D gene unclear. CDR3 length: 13 amino acids. V was pared by 3 bases and J by 3 bases, with 5 bases between. CDR3 protein: CASSFLSNEKLFF. The DNA of the CDR3 is TGTGCCAGCAGTTTTCTCTCTAATGAAAAACTGTTTTTT.

This clonotype was observed at least ten times. The chain joins TRBV30 to TRBJ1-5; weak D call: TRBD1 (6 bases). The CDR3 runs 15 residues. V was pared by 2 bases and J by 3 bases, with 14 bases between. Per germline, CDR1 GTSNPN and CDR2 SVGIG (reference sequence). CDR3 bases: TGTGCCTGGAGTACAGATACAGGGCTCAATCAGCCCCAGCATTTT. Translated: CAWSTDTGLNQPQHF.

In this sample, this clonotype turned up many times. The chain is built from TRBV7-9 and TRBJ1-1; a possible D gene is TRBD1 (5 bases). Trimming shortened V by 4 bases and J by 3 bases, and 9 bases separated the two germline ends. The germline gives CDR1 SEHNR, CDR2 FQNEAQ (reference sequence). This CDR3 is 13 amino acids long. The DNA for the CDR3 is TGTGCCAGCAGCTACTCCAGGGACACTGAAGCTTTCTTT. This sequence encodes CASSYSRDTEAFF.

The chain couples TRBV9 to TRBJ2-3; no definite D call. CDR1 is SGDLS, CDR2 YYNGEE, per germline. This CDR3 contains 14 residues. Trimming removed 0 bases at V and 3 bases at J, with 8 bases between. This CDR3 reads CASSVAQVTDTQYF. The DNA for the CDR3 is TGTGCCAGCAGCGTAGCTCAGGTTACAGATACGCAGTATTTT.

V usage is TRBV29-1 and J usage is TRBJ2-1; D might be TRBD2 (6 bases). The CDR3 contains 15 residues. Germline V gene data show CDR1 as SQVTM and CDR2 as ANQGSEA. Trimming left V 1 base short and J 4 bases short, with 14 bases between. CDR3 bases: TGCAGCGTTGAAGGCGAAGGCGGGGTTTACAATGAGCAGTTCTTC. It codes for CSVEGEGGVYNEQFF.

There are a few counts of this clonotype. The V and J genes are TRBV12-3 or TRBV12-4 and TRBJ1-1; weak D call: TRBD1 (5 bases). V was cut by 7 bases and J by 2 bases, with 17 bases left in between. The length of the CDR3 is 15 residues. The CDR3 nucleotides are TGTGCCAGCACACCACCCGGGGCCATCAACACTGAAGCTTTCTTT. Its protein product is CASTPPGAINTEAFF.

V usage is TRBV28 and J usage is TRBJ2-1; D remains ambiguous. This CDR3 comprises 11 residues. The germline V gene encodes CDR1 MDHEN and CDR2 SYDVKM. V was cut by 6 bases and J by 8 bases, with 8 bases left in between. CDR3 region: CASRKGHEQFF. For the CDR3, the DNA is TGTGCCAGCAGGAAGGGCCATGAGCAGTTCTTC.

The J gene is TRBJ2-5, the V gene TRBV7-3, with TRBD1 as a possible D gene (6 bases). The germline CDR1 and CDR2 sequences are SGHTA and FQGTGA. V lost 5 bases to trimming and J lost 1 base, with 11 bases between them. The CDR3 has 14 residues. Here the CDR3 reads CASSAAGAQETQYF. DNA for the CDR3: TGTGCCAGCAGCGCTGCAGGGGCCCAAGAGACCCAGTACTTC.

Only a few counts were recorded for this clonotype. The chain joins TRBV5-1 to TRBJ1-6, with D unresolved. V lost 7 bases and J 7 bases, leaving 12 bases between the germline ends. CDR1 is SGHRS, CDR2 YFSETQ, per germline. This CDR3 comprises 13 residues. CDR3 DNA: TGCGCCAGCCGGGCTGTTTCGAATTCACCCCTCCACTTT. Translation: CASRAVSNSPLHF.

This clonotype was seen more than once but under ten times. J is TRBJ1-3 and V is TRBV3-1; D unclear. The germline gives CDR1 LGHDT, CDR2 YNNKEL (reference sequence). The CDR3 has 14 residues. Trimming took 8 bases from V and 2 from J, leaving 13 bases between them. The CDR3 DNA sequence: TGTGCCAGCGGAGTCGGAGGGACTGGAAACACCATATATTTT. Translating gives CASGVGGTGNTIYF.

This sequence joins TRBV12-3 or TRBV12-4 and TRBJ1-5; no definite D call. V lost 3 bases and J 7 bases, leaving 10 bases between the germline ends. The CDR3 covers 13 residues. CDR3 protein: CASSFLSAQPQHF. For the CDR3, the DNA is TGTGCCAGCAGTTTCCTCTCCGCCCAGCCCCAGCATTTT.

This clonotype appeared many times. This sequence joins TRBV4-1 and TRBJ1-2; TRBD1 is a possible D gene (5 bases). Germline values: CDR1 MGHRA, CDR2 YSYEKL. V lost 5 bases and J 2 bases, leaving 12 bases between the germline ends. The CDR3 totals 14 residues. The CDR3 DNA reads TGCGCCAGCAGCAGGGACGGGGGAAACTATGGCTACACCTTC. Protein sequence: CASSRDGGNYGYTF.

The chain combines TRBV6-6 with TRBJ1-5; D is unresolved. Germline V CDR1 and CDR2: MNHNY, SVGAGI (reference sequence). V dropped 5 bases and J dropped 2 bases, with 13 bases sitting between them. The CDR3 is 15 amino acids. The CDR3 DNA follows: TGTGCCAGCAGTCGCGACTGGGGTCGCAATCAGCCCCAGCATTTT. Residues: CASSRDWGRNQPQHF.

This clonotype was recorded a few times. The rearrangement uses TRBV5-1 and TRBJ2-6; D gene uncertain. Germline V gene lookup returns CDR1 SGHRS and CDR2 YFSETQ. V lost 3 bases and J lost 4, with 11 bases in between. The CDR3 consists of 15 residues. The CDR3 is CASSWGPTGANVLTF. For the CDR3, the DNA is TGCGCCAGCAGCTGGGGTCCCACGGGGGCCAACGTCCTGACTTTC.

The CDR3 loop is CASSRGQFTEAFF. The CDR3 region has the DNA TGTGCCAGCAGCCGCGGGCAGTTCACTGAAGCTTTCTTT. This chain connects TRBV7-3 to TRBJ1-1; D uncertain. V was clipped by 5 bases and J by 4 bases, with 11 bases between them. The germline V gene encodes CDR1 SGHTA and CDR2 FQGTGA. The CDR3 is made up of 13 amino acids.

The chain combines TRBV18 with TRBJ1-3; D is undetermined. V was clipped by 3 bases and J by 0 bases, with 12 bases between them. Germline assignment: CDR1 KGHSH and CDR2 LQKENI. CDR3 length equals 16 residues. CDR3 sequence reads: CASSPRDGRSGNTIYF. For the CDR3, the DNA is TGTGCCAGCTCACCTAGAGACGGCCGCTCTGGAAACACCATATATTTT.

This clonotype has a handful of counts. The V gene is TRBV25-1, the J gene TRBJ1-1; D unclear. CDR3 length: 15 amino acids. Germline values: CDR1 MGHDK, CDR2 SYGVNS. Trimming took 3 bases from V and 4 from J, leaving 15 bases between them. Here the CDR3 DNA reads TGTGCCAGCAGTGATTCGCGGCGGGGTGGCACTGAAGCTTTCTTT. This sequence encodes CASSDSRRGGTEAFF.

This clonotype turned up a few times. The V call is TRBV5-1, the J call TRBJ2-3; 8 bases are shared with TRBD2. The length of the CDR3 is 15 residues. Germline V gives CDR1 SGHRS, CDR2 YFSETQ. Germline trimming cut 3 bases from V and 0 bases from J; bases unmatched to any gene: 3. The CDR3: CASSWGGGSTDTQYF. The CDR3 region has the DNA TGCGCCAGCAGCTGGGGCGGGGGGAGCACAGATACGCAGTATTTT. The whole variable domain, remainder taken from reference TRBV5-1 and TRBJ2-3, is KAGVTQTPRYLIKTRGQQVTLSCSPISGHRSVSWYQQTPGQGLQFLFEYFSETQRNKGNFPGRFSGRQFSNSRSEMNVSTLELGDSALYLCASSWGGGSTDTQYFGPGTRLTVL.

This clonotype was recorded a few times. This chain joins TRBV10-3 and TRBJ2-3; 13 positions match TRBD2. CDR3 length equals 15 residues. V shed 8 bases and J 4 bases; nucleotides not matched to a gene: 6. Germline CDR1 reads ENHRY; CDR2 reads SYGVKD. CDR3 sequence (DNA): TGTGCCATCGCGGGGACTAGCGGGACCCCAGATACGCAGTATTTT. It encodes CAIAGTSGTPDTQYF.

This clonotype has a handful of counts. V and J are TRBV7-2 and TRBJ1-2; D is unclear. The CDR3 spans 15 residues. Germline V CDR1 and CDR2: SGHTA, FQGNSA. Trimming took off 0 bases at V and 8 bases at J, with 16 bases between the two ends. CDR3 nucleotides: TGTGCCAGCAGCTTAGCGGCAGGCCACCCCCGCGGCTACACCTTC. Its protein is CASSLAAGHPRGYTF.